This T cell receptor beta chain was captured in a study of blood T cell repertoires in COVID-19. Looking at the study overall: Italy, Spain and the United States were the sources of the convalescent and acute COVID-19 samples.

In the source study's methods: How many nucleated cells were present was estimated from reference gene primer amplification. The table came from immunoSEQ multiplex PCR; TCRdb's copy has only in-frame clones and leaves some out. V and J calls and clone size follow that table, whereas D and trimming were derived from the DNA. This table holds fewer than 200,000 clones, 75% to 90% found once. Participant ages covered about 18 to 89 years across about two dozen US areas. Participants' reported clinical history set cohort assignment. V lost 2 bases, J lost 5 bases, and 6 bases stayed unmatched. Germline values: CDR1 GTSNPN, CDR2 SVGIG (reference sequence). There are 14 residues in the CDR3. This clone was recorded only once.

This chain uses TRBV30 with TRBJ2-5; 9 bases are shared with TRBD1. The sequencing input was PBMCs or T cells enriched from blood (not recorded which). The receptor comes from a woman in her forties or fifties who had recovered from COVID-19. In DNA, the CDR3 is TGTGCCTGGAGTACCACAGGGGGCCGCGAGACCCAGTACTTC. Protein: CAWSTTGGRETQYF.